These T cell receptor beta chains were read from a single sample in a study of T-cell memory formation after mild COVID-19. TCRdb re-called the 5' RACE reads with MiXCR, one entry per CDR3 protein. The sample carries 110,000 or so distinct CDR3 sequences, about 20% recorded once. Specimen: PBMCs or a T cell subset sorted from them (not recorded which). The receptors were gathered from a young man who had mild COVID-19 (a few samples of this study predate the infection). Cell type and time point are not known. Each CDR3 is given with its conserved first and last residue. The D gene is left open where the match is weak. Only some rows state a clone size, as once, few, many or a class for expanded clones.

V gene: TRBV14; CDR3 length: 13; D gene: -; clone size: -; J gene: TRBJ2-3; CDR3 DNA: TGTGCCAGCAGCCAAGTGGCCACAGATACGCAGTATTTT; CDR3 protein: CASSQVATDTQYF
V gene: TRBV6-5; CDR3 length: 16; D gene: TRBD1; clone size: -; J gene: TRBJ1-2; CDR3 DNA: TGTGCCAGCAGTTACAGCATGTTGGCAGGGGGTTATGGCTACACCTTC; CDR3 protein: CASSYSMLAGGYGYTF
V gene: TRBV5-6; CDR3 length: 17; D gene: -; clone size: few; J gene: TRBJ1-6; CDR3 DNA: TGTGCCAGCAGCTCCCCTCTTGGGGGGCGGTCTGGGTCACCCCTCCACTTT; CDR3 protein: CASSSPLGGRSGSPLHF
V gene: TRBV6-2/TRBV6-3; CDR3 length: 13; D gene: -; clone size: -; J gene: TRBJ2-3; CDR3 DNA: TGTGCCAGCAGGGGAGGAGCTCGGGATACGCAGTATTTT; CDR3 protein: CASRGGARDTQYF
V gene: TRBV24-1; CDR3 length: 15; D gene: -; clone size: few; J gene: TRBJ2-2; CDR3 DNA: TGTGCCACCAGTCCCAGCCACACGAACACCGGGGAGCTGTTTTTT; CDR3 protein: CATSPSHTNTGELFF
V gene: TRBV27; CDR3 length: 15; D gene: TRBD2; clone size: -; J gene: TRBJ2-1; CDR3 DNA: TGTGCCAGCAGTGCCGGACTAGCTTCCTACAATGAGCAGTTCTTC; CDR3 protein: CASSAGLASYNEQFF
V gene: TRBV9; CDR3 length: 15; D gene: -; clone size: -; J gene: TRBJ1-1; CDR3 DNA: -; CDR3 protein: CASSVGQGSIFGGFF
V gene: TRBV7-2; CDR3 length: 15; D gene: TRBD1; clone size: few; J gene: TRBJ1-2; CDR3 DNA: TGTGCCAGCAGCTTCTTTTCGACAGGGGGCTATGGCTACACCTTC; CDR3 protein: CASSFFSTGGYGYTF
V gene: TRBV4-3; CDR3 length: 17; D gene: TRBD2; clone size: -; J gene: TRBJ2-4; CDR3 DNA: TGCGCCAGCAGCCAAGATCGGGGAGGGCTAGCCAAAAACATTCAGTACTTC; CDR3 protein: CASSQDRGGLAKNIQYF
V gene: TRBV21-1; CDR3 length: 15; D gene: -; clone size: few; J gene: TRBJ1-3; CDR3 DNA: TGTGCCAGCAGCCTTAAACTCCCCTCTGGAAACACCATATATTTT; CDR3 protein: CASSLKLPSGNTIYF
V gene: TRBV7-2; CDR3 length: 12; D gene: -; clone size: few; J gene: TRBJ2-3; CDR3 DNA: TGTGCCAGCACCTGGACCGCAGATACGCAGTATTTT; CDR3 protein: CASTWTADTQYF
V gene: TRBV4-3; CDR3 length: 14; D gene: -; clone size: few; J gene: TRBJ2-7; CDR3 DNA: TGCGCCAGCAGCTTCCGGCTAGTGGGTCACGAGCAGTACTTC; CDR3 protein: CASSFRLVGHEQYF
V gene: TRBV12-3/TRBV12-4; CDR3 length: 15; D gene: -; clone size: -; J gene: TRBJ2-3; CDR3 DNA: TGTGCCAGCAGTTTCGAGGGAAATAGGACAGATACGCAGTATTTT; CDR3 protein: CASSFEGNRTDTQYF
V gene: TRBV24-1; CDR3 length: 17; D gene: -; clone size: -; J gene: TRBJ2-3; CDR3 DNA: TGTGCCACCAGTGATTTCGGAGCGAGGGCGTACACAGATACGCAGTATTTT; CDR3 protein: CATSDFGARAYTDTQYF
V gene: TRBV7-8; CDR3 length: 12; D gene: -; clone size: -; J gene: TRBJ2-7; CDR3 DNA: TGTGCCAGCAGCTTAGACGACTACGAGCAGTACTTC; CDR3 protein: CASSLDDYEQYF
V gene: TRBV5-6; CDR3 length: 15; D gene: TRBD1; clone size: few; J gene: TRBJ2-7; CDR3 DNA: TGTGCCAGCAGCGAAGGAGGGACAGGGTTCAACGAGCAGTACTTC; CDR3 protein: CASSEGGTGFNEQYF
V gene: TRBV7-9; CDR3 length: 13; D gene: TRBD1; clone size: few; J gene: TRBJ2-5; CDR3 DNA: TGTGCCAGCAGCTTCGGGACAGAAGAGACCCAGTACTTC; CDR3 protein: CASSFGTEETQYF
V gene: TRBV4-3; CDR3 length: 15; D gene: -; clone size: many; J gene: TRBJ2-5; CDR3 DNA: TGCGCCAGCAGCCAAGATGGGAGCCTCCAAGAGACCCAGTACTTC; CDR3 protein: CASSQDGSLQETQYF
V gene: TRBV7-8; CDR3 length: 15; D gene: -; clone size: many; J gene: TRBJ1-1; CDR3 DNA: TGTGCCAGCAGATATTCTCCAGGGCAGGAGACTGAAGCTTTCTTT; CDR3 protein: CASRYSPGQETEAFF
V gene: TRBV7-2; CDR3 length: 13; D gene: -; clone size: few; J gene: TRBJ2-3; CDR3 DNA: TGTGCCAGCAGCTTAATGGGCACAGATACGCAGTATTTT; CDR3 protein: CASSLMGTDTQYF
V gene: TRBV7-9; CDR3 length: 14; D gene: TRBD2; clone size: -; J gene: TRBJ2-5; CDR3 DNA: TGTGCCAGCAGCGTAAGCGGGAGGAGCGAGACCCAGTACTTC; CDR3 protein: CASSVSGRSETQYF
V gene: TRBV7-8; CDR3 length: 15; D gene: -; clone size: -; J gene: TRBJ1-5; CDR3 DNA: TGTGCCAGCAGTCAAACGTGGGGGAGCAATCAGCCCCAGCATTTT; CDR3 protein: CASSQTWGSNQPQHF
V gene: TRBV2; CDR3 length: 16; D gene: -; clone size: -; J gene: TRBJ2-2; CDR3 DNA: TGTGCCAGCAGTGAACTTGTGACTTCGAACACCGGGGAGCTGTTTTTT; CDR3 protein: CASSELVTSNTGELFF
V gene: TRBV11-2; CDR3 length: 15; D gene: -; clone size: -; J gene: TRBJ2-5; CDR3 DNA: TGTGCCAGCAGCGCGGCAGGGGTCACACAAGAGACCCAGTACTTC; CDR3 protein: CASSAAGVTQETQYF
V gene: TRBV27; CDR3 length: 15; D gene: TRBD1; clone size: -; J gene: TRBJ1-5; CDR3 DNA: TGTGCCAGCAGTCCGCTTACAGGGGGCGGTCAGCCCCAGCATTTT; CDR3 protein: CASSPLTGGGQPQHF
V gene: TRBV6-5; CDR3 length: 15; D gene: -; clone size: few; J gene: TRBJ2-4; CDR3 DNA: TGTGCCAGCAGTTCCTCGACGGTAGCCAAAAACATTCAGTACTTC; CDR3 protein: CASSSSTVAKNIQYF
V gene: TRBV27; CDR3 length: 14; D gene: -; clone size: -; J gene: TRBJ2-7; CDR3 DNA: TGTGCCAGCAGTTCAAACGGGGGTTCCTACGAGCAGTACTTC; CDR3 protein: CASSSNGGSYEQYF
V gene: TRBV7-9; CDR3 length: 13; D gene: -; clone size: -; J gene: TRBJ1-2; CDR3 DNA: TGTGCCAGCAGCGGAACCGAATACTATGGCTACACCTTC; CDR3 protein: CASSGTEYYGYTF
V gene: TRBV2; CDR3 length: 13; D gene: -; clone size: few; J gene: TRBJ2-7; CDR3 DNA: TGTGCCATCCACCAAGGCAACACGTACGAGCAGTACTTC; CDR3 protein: CAIHQGNTYEQYF